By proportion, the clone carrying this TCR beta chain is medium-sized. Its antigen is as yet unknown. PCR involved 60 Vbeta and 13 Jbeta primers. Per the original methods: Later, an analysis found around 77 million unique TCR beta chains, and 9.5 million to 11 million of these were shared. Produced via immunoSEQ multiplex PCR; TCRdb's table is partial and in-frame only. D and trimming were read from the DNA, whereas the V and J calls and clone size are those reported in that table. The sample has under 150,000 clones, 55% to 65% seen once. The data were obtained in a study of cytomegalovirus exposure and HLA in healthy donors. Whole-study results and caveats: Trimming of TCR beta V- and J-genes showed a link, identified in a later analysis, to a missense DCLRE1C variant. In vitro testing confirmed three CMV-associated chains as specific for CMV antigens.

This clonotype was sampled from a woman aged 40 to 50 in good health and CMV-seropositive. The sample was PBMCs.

The CDR3 region is CASSPQPGGANTGELFF. Here the CDR3 DNA reads TGTGCCAGCAGTCCCCAACCAGGGGGCGCGAACACCGGGGAGCTGTTTTTT. The rearrangement joins TRBV7-3 to TRBJ2-2, with 8 positions matching TRBD1. The V segment lost 6 bases and the J segment 0 bases; nucleotides outside the gene matches: 9. CDR3 length: 17 amino acids. Germline assignment: CDR1 SGHTA and CDR2 FQGTGA.